This T cell receptor (beta chain) was sequenced during a study of CD8 T cell repertoires and HIV-1 epitope variants. Study overall: Each of Twenty-five Gag and Nef epitope peptides stimulated a separate culture.

The CDR3 length is 16 residues. The germline V and J ends were trimmed by 4 bases and 0 bases, with 10 bases remaining between them. Germline V gives CDR1 MDHEN, CDR2 SYDVKM. A note on this clone: Its antigen is as yet unknown.

Study observations and caveats: Roughly nine antigen-specific TCR beta clonotypes were found; about six seemed cross-reactive to variants.

The protocol was immunoSEQ multiplex PCR, while the TCRdb copy is restricted to in-frame clones and leaves out a portion. The top ten clones hold 20% to 30% of a sample with tens of thousands of clones, around 75% of them seen once. The rearrangement uses TRBV28 and TRBJ2-6, with a possible D match to TRBD1 (5 bases). This clonotype originated in a male donor with HIV. Sequenced sample: uncultured baseline CD8+ T cells from peripheral blood mononuclear cells (PBMCs). The CDR3: CASSSQGYSGANVLTF. The DNA for the CDR3 is TGTGCCAGCAGTTCTCAGGGTTACTCTGGGGCCAACGTCCTGACTTTC.